The 24 T cell receptor beta chains below come from one sample, sequenced in a study of CD4 T cells in relation to SARS-CoV-2 and coronaviruses. No cognate antigen is known for these TCRs. Sequencing was performed with immunoSEQ multiplex PCR; in TCRdb, only in-frame clones are kept and a portion is missing. This repertoire shows under 25,000 clones, around 80% found once; its top ten account for roughly a quarter. Before the COVID-19 pandemic, during about 2010-2018, CD4+ T cells were taken from unexposed donors. Isolation of CD4+ T cells took place after approximately 10 days in culture. The sequencing sample was made of CD4+ T cells from PBMCs, cultured in vitro. All receptors come from a human donor in good health.

This clone was found a few times. V is TRBV3-1 (or the pseudogene TRBV3-2) and J is TRBJ2-7; D gene uncertain. Trimming cost V 0 bases and J 6 bases, with 12 bases left between them. This CDR3 spans 14 amino acids. CDR1 and CDR2 (germline): LGHDT, YNNKEL (reference sequence). The DNA of the CDR3 is TGTGCCAGCAGCCAAGATGGTCATTTTGGCGAGCAGTACTTC. It specifies CASSQDGHFGEQYF.

This chain connects TRBV7-6 to TRBJ2-2; D unresolved. The CDR3 loop spans 15 amino acids. The germline gives CDR1 SGHVS, CDR2 FNYEAQ. V lost 5 bases, J lost 1 base, and 11 bases lay in between. The CDR3 nucleotides are TGTGCCAGCAGCGTGGGCCCTCAGAACACCGGGGAGCTGTTTTTT. This encodes CASSVGPQNTGELFF.

The chain combines TRBV6-1 with TRBJ1-4; maybe TRBD1 (6 bases). Germline assignment: CDR1 MNHNS and CDR2 SASEGT. V gave up 3 bases and J gave up 7 bases, with 12 bases separating them. The CDR3 runs 14 residues. The CDR3 DNA sequence: TGTGCCAGCAGTGAGGGGGCAGCCGGTGAAAAACTGTTTTTT. It codes for CASSEGAAGEKLFF.

The table lists this clone with a few counts. The CDR3 sequence is CASSLGGSHYGYTF. DNA of the CDR3: TGTGCCAGCAGCTTAGGTGGTAGTCACTATGGCTACACCTTC. J is TRBJ1-2 and V is TRBV7-9, with D hard to call. This CDR3 has 14 residues. V shed 1 base and J shed 3 bases, with 9 bases lying between them. CDR1 SEHNR and CDR2 FQNEAQ come from the germline V gene (reference sequence).

The V call is TRBV19, the J call TRBJ2-3; D tentatively fits TRBD1 or TRBD2 (6 bases each). This CDR3 is built from 14 residues. CDR1 LNHDA and CDR2 SQIVND come from the germline V gene (reference sequence). V was cut by 8 bases and J by 6 bases, with 18 bases left in between. CDR3 residues: CASSYGGSSDTQYF. The CDR3 DNA reads as TGTGCCAGTTCCTACGGGGGCAGCTCTGATACGCAGTATTTT.

This clone appeared a single time. The gene calls are TRBV10-1 and TRBJ2-1; 7 bases match TRBD1. The CDR3 contains 12 residues. Germline V lookup: CDR1 WNHNN, CDR2 SYGVQD (reference sequence). The V gene end was trimmed by 0 bases and the J gene end by 14 bases; junction bases not matched to a gene: 4. CDR3 in DNA: TGCGCCAGCAGTGAGTCGAGGGGGCTAAAGTTCTTC. It yields the protein CASSESRGLKFF.

This clone was observed a handful of times. V is TRBV5-1 and J is TRBJ1-2, with D tentatively TRBD1 (5 bases). V gave up 4 bases and J gave up 5 bases, with 15 bases separating them. CDR1 and CDR2 from the germline V gene are SGHRS and YFSETQ. The CDR3 loop spans 14 amino acids. CDR3 loop: CASSPGISGYGYTF. CDR3 coding DNA: TGCGCCAGCAGCCCAGGGATTTCAGGGTATGGCTACACCTTC.

As DNA, the CDR3 is TGTGCCAGCTCACCCCCGGGACAGGGAGCCTATGGCTACACCTTC. Protein: CASSPPGQGAYGYTF. The chain couples TRBV18 to TRBJ1-2; 9 nucleotides line up with TRBD1. The CDR3 is 15 residues long. Germline assignment: CDR1 KGHSH and CDR2 LQKENI. The V segment lost 3 bases and the J segment 4 bases; nucleotides outside the gene matches: 6.

The V and J genes are TRBV29-1 and TRBJ2-3; D gene unclear. CDR3 length: 13 residues. The germline V gene encodes CDR1 SQVTM and CDR2 ANQGSEA. Trimming removed 6 bases at V and 1 base at J, with 11 bases between. The DNA for the CDR3 is TGCAGCGTCCGGCCTAGGGGCACAGATACGCAGTATTTT. It specifies CSVRPRGTDTQYF.

The gene calls are TRBV7-9 and TRBJ2-7, with TRBD1 matching 10 bases. Germline-derived CDR1 and CDR2 are SEHNR and FQNEAQ (reference sequence). The J segment lost 4 bases and the V segment lost 6 bases, leaving 9 bases of the junction unmatched. The CDR3 has 15 amino acids. CDR3 amino acids: CASSSTGTGVYEQYF. In DNA, the CDR3 is TGTGCCAGCAGTTCTACCGGGACAGGGGTTTACGAGCAGTACTTC.

The V gene is TRBV29-1, the J gene TRBJ1-1; D ambiguous. Trimming removed 4 bases at V and 1 base at J, with 10 bases between. This CDR3 has 13 amino acids. In germline, CDR1 is SQVTM, CDR2 ANQGSEA. CDR3 sequence (DNA): TGCAGCGTTGCGAGGCTGCCGAACACTGAAGCTTTCTTT. Translating gives CSVARLPNTEAFF.

This clone was counted between two and nine times. Its ends do not fully match the called genes, so a read error is possible. The CDR3 bases are TGTGCTAGCAGCTCCAGGGTGGGAGAGACCCAGTACTTC. This sequence encodes CASSSRVGETQYF. This rearrangement joins TRBV7-7 to TRBJ2-5; a weak D match, TRBD1 (5 bases). Germline V lookup: CDR1 SSHAT, CDR2 FNYEAQ (reference sequence). The CDR3 consists of 13 residues. Looking up the rest from reference TRBV7-7 and TRBJ2-5 gives the full variable domain: GAGVSQSPRYKVTKRGQDVTLRCDPISSHATLYWYQQALGQGPEFLTYFNYEAQPDKSGLPSDRFSAERPEGSISTLTIQRTEQRDSAMYRCASSSRVGETQYFGPGTRLLVL.

The CDR3 spells CASVEGHSPLHF. DNA for the CDR3: TGTGCCAGTGTCGAAGGTCATTCACCCCTCCACTTT. The chain carries TRBV6-5 and TRBJ1-6; D gene unclear. Trimming shortened V by 9 bases and J by 8 bases, and 11 bases separated the two germline ends. This CDR3 has 12 amino acids. Germline-derived CDR1 and CDR2 are MNHEY and SVGAGI.

This chain uses TRBV19 with TRBJ2-7, with D uncertain. The germline V and J ends were trimmed by 10 bases and 3 bases, with 22 bases remaining between them. This CDR3 is built from 15 residues. Germline V CDR1 and CDR2: LNHDA, SQIVND (reference sequence). CDR3: CATRPFASLLYEQYF. For the CDR3, the DNA is TGTGCCACCCGGCCCTTTGCGAGCCTACTCTACGAGCAGTACTTC.

The chain recombines TRBV30 with TRBJ2-5; D is uncertain. V was pared by 2 bases and J by 12 bases, with 19 bases between. The germline CDR1 and CDR2 sequences are GTSNPN and SVGIG (reference sequence). The length of the CDR3 is 13 residues. CDR3 protein: CAWSKVSATFKYF. DNA of the CDR3: TGTGCCTGGAGTAAGGTATCTGCGACCTTTAAGTACTTC.

The CDR3 region has the DNA TGTGCCAGCAGTTCTTCCGGGACAGGATTGAACACTGAAGCTTTCTTT. Encoded protein: CASSSSGTGLNTEAFF. The chain combines TRBV6-5 with TRBJ1-1; 8 positions agree with TRBD1. Losses at the gene ends were 4 bases for V and 0 bases for J; bases not matched to a gene: 7. CDR1 is MNHEY, CDR2 SVGAGI, per germline. This CDR3 comprises 16 residues.

The chain combines TRBV2 with TRBJ2-5; D is ambiguous. Looked up from germline, CDR1 is SNHLY and CDR2 is FYNNEI. Trimming removed 11 bases at V and 0 bases at J, with 16 bases between. This CDR3 is 14 amino acids long. The CDR3 DNA reads as TGTGCCTCAGCCGATCGACTGTACCAAGAGACCCAGTACTTC. It encodes CASADRLYQETQYF.

V usage is TRBV4-1 and J usage is TRBJ1-5; no clear D gene. There are 15 residues in the CDR3. Germline lookup yields CDR1 MGHRA and CDR2 YSYEKL. With 3 bases removed from V and 5 bases from J, the gap between germline ends came to 14 bases. The CDR3 here is CASSQPGRLHQPQHF. CDR3 nucleotides: TGCGCCAGCAGCCAGCCTGGACGATTACATCAGCCCCAGCATTTT.

This chain joins TRBV4-2 and TRBJ2-1; 7 nucleotides agree with TRBD2. V shed 5 bases and J 0 bases; nucleotides not matched to a gene: 7. Germline CDR1 and CDR2: LGHNA and YNFKEQ. The CDR3 sequence is 16 residues long. Here the CDR3 DNA reads TGTGCCAGCAGCGGAACCAGGGACTACTCCTACAATGAGCAGTTCTTC. Translation gives CASSGTRDYSYNEQFF.

The chain is built from TRBV5-4 and TRBJ2-1; TRBD1 matches at 7 bases. The CDR3 length is 17 residues. The germline V gene has CDR1 SGHNT and CDR2 YYREEE (reference sequence). The V segment lost 4 bases and the J segment 0 bases; nucleotides outside the gene matches: 10. Written as DNA, the CDR3 is TGTGCCAGCAGCCAAGGGGGCGTGTCGAGCTCCTACAATGAGCAGTTCTTC. As protein: CASSQGGVSSSYNEQFF.

V usage is TRBV12-3 or TRBV12-4 and J usage is TRBJ2-3; TRBD1 matches at 7 bases. CDR3 length equals 13 residues. V lost 7 bases, J lost 11 bases, and 12 bases stayed unmatched. CDR3 bases: TGTGCCAGCACCCAGGGGGATTGGGAGCAGCAGTATTTT. It encodes CASTQGDWEQQYF.

This clone was observed a handful of times. V gene TRBV4-1 combines with J gene TRBJ1-2; TRBD1 is a possible D gene (5 bases). Germline-derived CDR1 and CDR2 are MGHRA and YSYEKL. This CDR3 is 13 amino acids long. V lost 3 bases, J lost 8 bases, and 13 bases lay in between. CDR3 region: CASSHAGTEGYTF. Written as DNA, the CDR3 is TGCGCCAGCAGCCACGCCGGGACTGAGGGCTACACCTTC.

This clone occurred a few times. This chain uses TRBV3-1 (or the pseudogene TRBV3-2) with TRBJ1-5; no definite D call. Trimming left V 2 bases short and J 1 base short, with 15 bases between. Germline V gene data show CDR1 as LGHDT and CDR2 as YNNKEL (reference sequence). This CDR3 has 17 residues. CDR3 nucleotide sequence: TGTGCCAGCAGCCAACTACCGGCCGGGGTGAGCAATCAGCCCCAGCATTTT. As protein: CASSQLPAGVSNQPQHF.

The chain combines TRBV5-4 with TRBJ1-2, with 10 bases identical to TRBD1. The CDR3 loop spans 17 amino acids. V trimming: 2 bases; J trimming: 4 bases; junction bases outside the gene matches: 11. The germline CDR1 and CDR2 sequences are SGHNT and YYREEE (reference sequence). CDR3 residues: CASSLGNRQGAIYGYTF. The CDR3 region has the DNA TGTGCCAGCAGCTTAGGAAATAGACAGGGGGCGATCTATGGCTACACCTTC.